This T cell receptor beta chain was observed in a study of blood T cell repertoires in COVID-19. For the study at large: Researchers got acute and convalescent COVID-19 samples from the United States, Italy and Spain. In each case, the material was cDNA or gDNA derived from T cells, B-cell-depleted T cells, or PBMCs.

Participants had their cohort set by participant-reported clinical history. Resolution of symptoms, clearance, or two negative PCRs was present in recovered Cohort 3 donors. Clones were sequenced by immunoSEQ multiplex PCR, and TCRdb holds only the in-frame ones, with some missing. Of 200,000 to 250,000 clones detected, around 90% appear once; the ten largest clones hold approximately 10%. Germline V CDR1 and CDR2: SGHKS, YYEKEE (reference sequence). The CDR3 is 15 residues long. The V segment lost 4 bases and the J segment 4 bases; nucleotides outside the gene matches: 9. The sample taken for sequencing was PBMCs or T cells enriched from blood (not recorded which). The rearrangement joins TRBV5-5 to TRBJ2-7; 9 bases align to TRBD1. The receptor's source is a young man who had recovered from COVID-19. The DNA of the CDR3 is TGTGCCAGCAGCCGAACGGGACAGGGTATTTACGAGCAGTACTTC. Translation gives CASSRTGQGIYEQYF.